These 32 T cell receptor beta chains came from one sample sequenced in a study of cytomegalovirus exposure and HLA in healthy donors. In the PCR, 60 Vbeta and 13 Jbeta primers were used. Sequenced by immunoSEQ multiplex PCR; TCRdb stores in-frame clones only, minus some. The data hold fewer than 200,000 clones, with 75% to 90% observed a single time. The sequenced sample consisted of PBMCs. Receptor source: a girl aged 2 to 9 in good health and CMV-seropositive.

The rearrangement links TRBV30 to TRBJ2-7; 7 bases map to TRBD1. This CDR3 comprises 15 residues. Trimming at V came to 4 bases and at J to 0 bases, leaving 9 bases not matched to a gene. Germline values: CDR1 GTSNPN, CDR2 SVGIG (reference sequence). CDR3 loop: CAWNPGTDSSYEQYF. The CDR3 DNA follows: TGTGCCTGGAATCCAGGGACAGATTCCTCCTACGAGCAGTACTTC. Drawing the rest from reference TRBV30 and TRBJ2-7, the complete variable domain is SQTIHQWPATLVQPVGSPLSLECTVEGTSNPNLYWYRQAAGRGLQLLFYSVGIGQISSEVPQNLSASRPQDRQFILSSKKLLLSDSGFYLCAWNPGTDSSYEQYFGPGTRLTVT.

The genes are TRBV10-3 and TRBJ2-3; 8 nucleotides line up with TRBD1. The CDR3 spans 14 residues. The V gene end was trimmed by 2 bases and the J gene end by 6 bases; junction bases not matched to a gene: 4. The germline CDR1 and CDR2 sequences are ENHRY and SYGVKD. The CDR3 spells CAISEPRTGDTQYF. The DNA for the CDR3 is TGTGCCATCAGTGAGCCTCGGACAGGGGATACGCAGTATTTT.

Relative to its sample, this clone is medium-sized (0.01 to 0.1%). The CDR3 region is CASSQERMASVEQFF. The DNA for the CDR3 is TGCGCCAGCAGCCAAGAGAGAATGGCTAGCGTTGAGCAGTTCTTC. The chain links TRBV4-1 to TRBJ2-1; maybe TRBD2 (6 bases). CDR1 is MGHRA, CDR2 YSYEKL, per germline. The V end lost 0 bases, the J end lost 9 bases, and 15 bases lay between the germline ends. This CDR3 has 15 amino acids.

CDR3 region: CASSPGLAGGGDTQYF. CDR3 bases: TGTGCCAGCAGTCCCGGACTAGCGGGGGGCGGGGATACGCAGTATTTT. This chain links TRBV6-6 with TRBJ2-3; 14 bases agree with TRBD2. The CDR3 loop spans 16 amino acids. The V and J ends lost 5 bases and 6 bases, in that order; junction bases with no gene match: 7. Germline V CDR1 and CDR2: MNHNY, SVGAGI (reference sequence).

This clone was seen more than once but under ten times. J is TRBJ2-2 and V is TRBV6-4, with D possibly matching TRBD2 (6 bases). Germline V gene sequence: CDR1 MRHNA, CDR2 SNTAGT. V shed 5 bases and J shed 5 bases, with 6 bases lying between them. The length of the CDR3 is 12 residues. CDR3: CASSSGTGELFF. CDR3 bases: TGTGCCAGCAGTAGCGGGACCGGGGAGCTGTTTTTT.

This clone was observed once. This chain links TRBV14 with TRBJ2-2; D is possibly TRBD1 (5 bases). The CDR3 extends over 14 amino acids. V was cut by 4 bases and J by 6 bases, with 12 bases left in between. Germline V gene sequence: CDR1 SGHDN, CDR2 FVKESK. In nucleotides, the CDR3 is TGTGCCAGCAGCCCCGGTCAGGGTGCCGGGGAGCTGTTTTTT. As protein: CASSPGQGAGELFF.

The rearrangement links TRBV7-3 to TRBJ2-2; TRBD1 might be the D (5 bases). The CDR3 is 18 amino acids. In germline, CDR1 is SGHTA, CDR2 FQGTGA. The V end was cut by 4 bases, the J end by 6 bases, with 24 bases between. DNA for the CDR3: TGTGCCAGCAGCTACGACTCTCTTCAGGGAATCGTGGCCGGGGAGCTGTTTTTT. Residues: CASSYDSLQGIVAGELFF. The full variable domain, in which reference TRBV7-3 and TRBJ2-2 provide the parts outside the CDR3, is GAGVSQTPSNKVTEKGKYVELRCDPISGHTALYWYRQSLGQGPEFLIYFQGTGAADDSGLPNDRFFAVRPEGSVSTLKIQRTERGDSAVYLCASSYDSLQGIVAGELFFGEGSRLTVL.

This chain uses TRBV28 with TRBJ2-4; perhaps TRBD1 as D (5 bases). The CDR3 loop spans 15 amino acids. Germline CDR1 reads MDHEN; CDR2 reads SYDVKM. V shed 3 bases and J shed 4 bases, with 13 bases lying between them. CDR3 sequence: CASSFAGPYKNIQYF. DNA for the CDR3: TGTGCCAGCAGTTTTGCAGGGCCATATAAAAACATTCAGTACTTC. The full variable domain, rest sourced from reference TRBV28 and TRBJ2-4, is DVKVTQSSRYLVKRTGEKVFLECVQDMDHENMFWYRQDPGLGLRLIYFSYDVKMKEKGDIPEGYSVSREKKERFSLILESASTNQTSMYLCASSFAGPYKNIQYFGAGTRLSVL.

The chain uses TRBV28 and TRBJ1-4; D is ambiguous. This CDR3 has 14 residues. The germline V gene encodes CDR1 MDHEN and CDR2 SYDVKM. V lost 2 bases and J lost 3, with 7 bases in between. CDR3 in DNA: TGTGCCAGCAGTTTAAGGCAGGCTAATGAAAAACTGTTTTTT. Its translation is CASSLRQANEKLFF.

The chain joins TRBV5-1 to TRBJ2-6; weak D call: TRBD1 (5 bases). Trimming stripped 0 bases from V and 1 base from J, with 14 bases between. This CDR3 has 18 amino acids. Germline lookup yields CDR1 SGHRS and CDR2 YFSETQ. CDR3 in DNA: TGCGCCAGCAGCTTGGGGGCAGGGTTAGGGTCTGGGGCCAACGTCCTGACTTTC. Translating gives CASSLGAGLGSGANVLTF.

This clone was found once. V usage is TRBV5-1 and J usage is TRBJ2-7; the D gene is possibly TRBD2 (6 bases). This CDR3 is 16 amino acids long. V lost 4 bases to trimming and J lost 3 bases, with 20 bases between them. Germline lookup yields CDR1 SGHRS and CDR2 YFSETQ. CDR3 amino acids: CASSPYRDSPLYEQYF. CDR3 nucleotide sequence: TGCGCCAGCAGCCCGTACCGGGACTCGCCCCTCTACGAGCAGTACTTC.

The chain links TRBV6-6 to TRBJ1-4; 8 bases fit TRBD1. The CDR3 totals 14 residues. Losses at the gene ends were 7 bases for V and 3 bases for J; bases not matched to a gene: 4. Germline assignment: CDR1 MNHNY and CDR2 SVGAGI (reference sequence). The CDR3 coding sequence is TGTGCCAGCACCAAGGGACAGGCTAATGAAAAACTGTTTTTT. It translates to CASTKGQANEKLFF.

This chain links TRBV30 with TRBJ1-5, with 10 bases matching TRBD1. Germline CDR1 GTSNPN, CDR2 SVGIG (reference sequence). Trimming cost V 4 bases and J 3 bases; bases outside gene matches: 3. This CDR3 spans 14 amino acids. The CDR3 spells CAWTGQGNNQPQHF. The CDR3 DNA follows: TGTGCCTGGACGGGACAGGGGAACAATCAGCCCCAGCATTTT. Looking up the rest from reference TRBV30 and TRBJ1-5 gives the full variable domain: SQTIHQWPATLVQPVGSPLSLECTVEGTSNPNLYWYRQAAGRGLQLLFYSVGIGQISSEVPQNLSASRPQDRQFILSSKKLLLSDSGFYLCAWTGQGNNQPQHFGDGTRLSIL.

This sequence joins TRBV6-5 and TRBJ1-2, with 7 bases fitting TRBD1. The length of the CDR3 is 14 residues. Germline V gene data show CDR1 as MNHEY and CDR2 as SVGAGI. The trim removed 5 bases at V and 4 bases at J, leaving 7 bases unmatched. CDR3 bases: TGTGCCAGCAGTGAAGGACAGGCCCCCTATGGCTACACCTTC. Translating it yields CASSEGQAPYGYTF.

The chain has TRBV29-1 and TRBJ1-1; a weak D match, TRBD1 (5 bases). The CDR3 totals 13 residues. Trimming left V 7 bases short and J 1 base short, with 13 bases between. The germline CDR1 and CDR2 sequences are SQVTM and ANQGSEA. For the CDR3, the DNA is TGCAGCGCGTATGACAGAAAGAACACTGAAGCTTTCTTT. Amino acids: CSAYDRKNTEAFF.

V usage is TRBV5-6 and J usage is TRBJ2-5; TRBD2 is a possible D gene (6 bases). The length of the CDR3 is 14 residues. Germline V lookup: CDR1 SGHDT, CDR2 YYEEEE. V lost 3 bases, J lost 5 bases, and 14 bases lay in between. The CDR3 here is CASSSTGSDETQYF. The CDR3 DNA reads TGTGCCAGCAGCTCGACCGGGAGTGATGAGACCCAGTACTTC.

The V gene is TRBV9, the J gene TRBJ2-7; D unclear. Trimming shortened V by 4 bases and J by 4 bases, and 9 bases separated the two germline ends. CDR1 and CDR2 (germline): SGDLS, YYNGEE. The CDR3 has 12 amino acids. CDR3 coding DNA: TGTGCCAGCAGCTTCACACATTACGAGCAGTACTTC. Translated: CASSFTHYEQYF. The entire variable domain, with the rest obtained from reference TRBV9 and TRBJ2-7, is as follows: DSGVTQTPKHLITATGQRVTLRCSPRSGDLSVYWYQQSLDQGLQFLIQYYNGEERAKGNILERFSAQQFPDLHSELNLSSLELGDSALYFCASSFTHYEQYFGPGTRLTVT.

The chain links TRBV5-4 to TRBJ1-1, with D possibly TRBD1 on 5 matching bases. Trimming cost V 2 bases and J 0 bases, with 14 bases left between them. Looked up from germline, CDR1 is SGHNT and CDR2 is YYREEE (reference sequence). The CDR3 extends over 16 amino acids. This CDR3 is CASSFEVGGMNTEAFF. The CDR3 DNA reads as TGTGCCAGCAGCTTTGAGGTGGGGGGGATGAACACTGAAGCTTTCTTT.

The V and J genes are TRBV30 and TRBJ2-1; D unclear. V was clipped by 0 bases and J by 6 bases, with 9 bases between them. Germline CDR1 reads GTSNPN; CDR2 reads SVGIG (reference sequence). The CDR3 totals 13 residues. CDR3 residues: CAWSVSPLNEQFF. The CDR3 DNA reads TGTGCCTGGAGTGTAAGCCCCCTCAATGAGCAGTTCTTC. Supplemented by reference TRBV30 and TRBJ2-1, the full variable domain reads SQTIHQWPATLVQPVGSPLSLECTVEGTSNPNLYWYRQAAGRGLQLLFYSVGIGQISSEVPQNLSASRPQDRQFILSSKKLLLSDSGFYLCAWSVSPLNEQFFGPGTRLTVL.

Written as DNA, the CDR3 is TGTGCCAGCAGTCCGGCGGGAGCATTCTACAATGAGCAGTTCTTC. As protein: CASSPAGAFYNEQFF. The chain combines TRBV27 with TRBJ2-1; the match to TRBD2 covers 7 bases. CDR1 and CDR2 from the germline V gene are MNHEY and SMNVEV (reference sequence). V trimming: 5 bases; J trimming: 3 bases; junction bases outside the gene matches: 7. The CDR3 length is 15 residues.

The chain links TRBV6-6 to TRBJ2-5, with 7 bases that match TRBD2. The germline V gene encodes CDR1 MNHNY and CDR2 SVGAGI (reference sequence). CDR3 length equals 13 residues. Trimming at V came to 7 bases and at J to 4 bases, leaving 6 bases not matched to a gene. The CDR3 here is CASIPAGTETQYF. The DNA for the CDR3 is TGTGCCAGCATTCCAGCGGGAACAGAGACCCAGTACTTC.

This chain links TRBV29-1 with TRBJ1-1, with a possible D match to TRBD1 (5 bases). The V end lost 7 bases, the J end lost 1 base, and 13 bases lay between the germline ends. This CDR3 contains 13 residues. Germline V CDR1 and CDR2: SQVTM, ANQGSEA. CDR3 DNA sequence: TGCAGCGCCGAAAAAGGGGCGAACACTGAAGCTTTCTTT. This sequence encodes CSAEKGANTEAFF. Looking up the rest from reference TRBV29-1 and TRBJ1-1 gives the full variable domain: SAVISQKPSRDICQRGTSLTIQCQVDSQVTMMFWYRQQPGQSLTLIATANQGSEATYESGFVIDKFPISRPNLTFSTLTVSNMSPEDSSIYLCSAEKGANTEAFFGQGTRLTVV.

Note on this clone: A read error may account for a junction end that differs from germline. The V gene is TRBV7-9, the J gene TRBJ1-1; D call uncertain. This CDR3 spans 14 amino acids. CDR1 is SEHNR, CDR2 FQNEAQ, per germline (reference sequence). This chain's CDR3 is CSSSLASGRTEAFF. CDR3 DNA sequence: TGTTCCAGCAGCTTAGCGTCAGGTCGGACTGAAGCTTTCTTT.

The rearrangement links TRBV28 to TRBJ2-1; 9 positions agree with TRBD1. V lost 6 bases and J lost 0; bases outside the gene matches: 3. Germline CDR1 and CDR2: MDHEN and SYDVKM. The CDR3 spans 15 residues. The CDR3 reads CASSYRGLSYNEQFF. Written as DNA, the CDR3 is TGTGCCAGCAGCTACAGGGGGCTCTCCTACAATGAGCAGTTCTTC.

This chain links TRBV6-4 with TRBJ2-2; weak D call: TRBD1 (5 bases). The CDR3 has 15 residues. V gave up 8 bases and J gave up 2 bases, with 15 bases separating them. The germline V gene has CDR1 MRHNA and CDR2 SNTAGT. The CDR3 DNA is TGTGCCAGCTCTCCGGAAGGGGCCAACACCGGGGAGCTGTTTTTT. It translates to CASSPEGANTGELFF.

This clone was seen more than once but under ten times. The rearrangement joins TRBV6-1 to TRBJ1-1; unclear D gene. This CDR3 spans 15 amino acids. Trimming pared 2 bases from V and 0 bases from J, leaving 10 bases between. CDR1 and CDR2 from the germline V gene are MNHNS and SASEGT. The CDR3 DNA is TGTGCCAGCAGTGAACCCCGGACTATGAACACTGAAGCTTTCTTT. Translating it yields CASSEPRTMNTEAFF.

V is TRBV19 and J is TRBJ2-5; 10 bases map to TRBD2. The CDR3 has 17 residues. With V trimmed by 3 bases and J by 7 bases, 14 bases remained unmatched. Germline V gene sequence: CDR1 LNHDA, CDR2 SQIVND (reference sequence). The CDR3: CASSMISGRAFIGTQYF. CDR3 DNA: TGTGCCAGTAGTATGATAAGCGGGAGGGCCTTCATCGGGACCCAGTACTTC.

This chain links TRBV5-8 with TRBJ1-3; D ambiguous. V lost 3 bases, J lost 4 bases, and 5 bases lay in between. Germline-derived CDR1 and CDR2 are SGHTS and YDEGEE. This CDR3 is built from 12 residues. CDR3 loop: CASSSQGNTIYF. CDR3 sequence (DNA): TGTGCCAGCAGCTCACAGGGAAACACCATATATTTT.

This clone came up a few times. The chain has TRBV16 and TRBJ2-1, with TRBD2 matching over 13 bases. Losses at the gene ends were 0 bases for V and 4 bases for J; bases not matched to a gene: 6. The CDR3 consists of 18 residues. Germline V gene sequence: CDR1 KGHSY, CDR2 FQNENV. The CDR3 here is CASSQSMWTSGSYNEQFF. For the CDR3, the DNA is TGTGCCAGCAGCCAATCGATGTGGACTAGCGGGAGTTACAATGAGCAGTTCTTC.

This chain uses TRBV5-1 with TRBJ1-6, with 8 bases fitting TRBD1. Trimming at V came to 5 bases and at J to 5 bases, leaving 6 bases not matched to a gene. The germline V gene encodes CDR1 SGHRS and CDR2 YFSETQ. CDR3 length: 15 amino acids. CDR3 region: CASSSDRGHNSPLHF. The CDR3 coding sequence is TGCGCCAGCAGTTCCGACAGGGGTCATAATTCACCCCTCCACTTT.

This clone was observed a handful of times. The V gene is TRBV5-1, the J gene TRBJ2-4; 11 nucleotides agree with TRBD1. Germline V gives CDR1 SGHRS, CDR2 YFSETQ. The CDR3 has 12 amino acids. The ends lost 5 bases at V and 11 bases at J; junction bases unmatched: 3. The DNA of the CDR3 is TGCGCCAGCAGAGGACAGGGGGCTTTTCAGTACTTC. This translates into CASRGQGAFQYF. Full variable domain (missing parts from reference TRBV5-1 and TRBJ2-4): KAGVTQTPRYLIKTRGQQVTLSCSPISGHRSVSWYQQTPGQGLQFLFEYFSETQRNKGNFPGRFSGRQFSNSRSEMNVSTLELGDSALYLCASRGQGAFQYFGAGTRLSVL.

The CDR3 is CASSYRPQGARETQYF. The CDR3 DNA reads TGTGCCAGCAGCTACCGCCCCCAGGGGGCAAGGGAGACCCAGTACTTC. The genes are TRBV5-6 and TRBJ2-5; 8 positions agree with TRBD1. This CDR3 spans 16 amino acids. V dropped 3 bases and J dropped 5; count of bases not matched to a gene: 12. Germline assignment: CDR1 SGHDT and CDR2 YYEEEE. Together with reference TRBV5-6 and TRBJ2-5, the CDR3 gives the full variable domain: DAGVTQSPTHLIKTRGQQVTLRCSPKSGHDTVSWYQQALGQGPQFIFQYYEEEERQRGNFPDRFSGHQFPNYSSELNVNALLLGDSALYLCASSYRPQGARETQYFGPGTRLLVL.